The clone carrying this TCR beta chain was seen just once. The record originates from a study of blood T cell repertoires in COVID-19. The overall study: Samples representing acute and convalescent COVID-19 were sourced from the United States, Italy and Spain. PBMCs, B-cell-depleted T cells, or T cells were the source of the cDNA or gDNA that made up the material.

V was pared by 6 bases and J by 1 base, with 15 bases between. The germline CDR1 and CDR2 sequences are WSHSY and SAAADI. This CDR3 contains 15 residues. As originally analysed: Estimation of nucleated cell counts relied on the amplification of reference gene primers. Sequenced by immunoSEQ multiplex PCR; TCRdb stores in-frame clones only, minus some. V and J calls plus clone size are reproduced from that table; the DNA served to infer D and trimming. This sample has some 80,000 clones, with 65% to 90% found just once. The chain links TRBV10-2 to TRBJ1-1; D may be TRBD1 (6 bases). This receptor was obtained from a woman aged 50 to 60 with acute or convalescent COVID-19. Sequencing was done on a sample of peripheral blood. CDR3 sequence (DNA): TGCGCCAGCAGGGTCTCAGGACAGCCGAACACTGAAGCTTTCTTT. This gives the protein CASRVSGQPNTEAFF.